One T cell receptor beta chain is described in this entry. These data belong to a study of blood T cells in healthy people across ages. Study overall: Capture via template switching afforded approximately one barcoded beta molecule per two T cells.

Germline CDR1 and CDR2: MGHRA and YSYEKL. This CDR3 is built from 15 residues. The V end lost 1 base, the J end lost 4 bases, and 13 bases lay between the germline ends. It was with a sample-barcoded 5' primer and a J-beta primer mix that a second PCR of about 6 to 12 cycles was run. In TCRdb, the 5' RACE reads were re-called with MiXCR into one record per CDR3 protein. The data hold roughly 1.7 million distinct CDR3 sequences, with around 36% observed a single time. The chain links TRBV4-1 to TRBJ2-5, with D possibly matching TRBD1 (6 bases). Input material: blood. The sequence was obtained from a woman aged 25-40 years in good health. The CDR3, as DNA: TGCGCCAGCAGCCAAGCCCGCCGACAGGCAGAGACCCAGTACTTC. The encoded protein is CASSQARRQAETQYF.